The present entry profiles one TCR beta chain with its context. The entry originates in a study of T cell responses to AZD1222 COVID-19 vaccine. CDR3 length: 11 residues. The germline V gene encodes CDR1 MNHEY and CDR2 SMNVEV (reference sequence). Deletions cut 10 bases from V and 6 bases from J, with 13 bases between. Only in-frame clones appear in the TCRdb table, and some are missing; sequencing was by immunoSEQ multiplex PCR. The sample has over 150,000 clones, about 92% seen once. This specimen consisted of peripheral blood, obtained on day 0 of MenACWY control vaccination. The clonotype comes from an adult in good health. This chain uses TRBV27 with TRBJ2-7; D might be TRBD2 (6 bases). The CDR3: CATFTGVEQYF. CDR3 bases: TGTGCCACCTTTACGGGGGTCGAGCAGTACTTC.